These 25 T cell receptor beta chains were all obtained from the same sample, sequenced in a study of shared clonotypes between healthy human individuals. Assay used: immunoSEQ multiplex PCR; TCRdb lists only in-frame clones, some missing. The sample has millions of clones, 85% to 95% seen once. CD45RO-negative CD8 cells positively selected for CCR7 made up the naive population, which excluded terminally differentiated effector memory CD45RA+ cells. The sample consisted of naive CD8+ T cells sorted from blood. The receptors here all came from a man between 18 and 29 years old in good health.

The CDR3 sequence: CASSYSEGSLAFF. Here the CDR3 DNA reads TGTGCCAGCAGTTACTCGGAGGGGTCGCTAGCTTTCTTT. The V gene is TRBV6-5, the J gene TRBJ1-1; D is perhaps TRBD1 (5 bases). The CDR3 extends over 13 amino acids. Germline V gives CDR1 MNHEY, CDR2 SVGAGI. The ends were cut back, 0 bases at V and 10 bases at J, with 12 bases in the middle.

This chain joins TRBV5-6 and TRBJ1-2, with 8 bases identical to TRBD1. The CDR3 has 15 residues. V lost 3 bases, J lost 5 bases, and 9 bases stayed unmatched. Germline lookup yields CDR1 SGHDT and CDR2 YYEEEE. The CDR3: CASSSRPGGGYGYTF. The CDR3 nucleotides are TGTGCCAGCAGCTCGCGGCCAGGGGGCGGGTATGGCTACACCTTC.

The chain joins TRBV7-2 to TRBJ1-3; D is undetermined. Germline assignment: CDR1 SGHTA and CDR2 FQGNSA. V lost 2 bases to trimming and J lost 0 bases, with 5 bases between them. The CDR3 is 14 amino acids. The CDR3 DNA reads TGTGCCAGCAGCTTATGGGGCTCTGGAAACACCATATATTTT. This gives the protein CASSLWGSGNTIYF.

The chain carries TRBV10-3 and TRBJ2-1; TRBD2 agrees at 9 bases. The CDR3 runs to 18 residues. The V gene end was trimmed by 4 bases and the J gene end by 0 bases; junction bases not matched to a gene: 10. From germline, CDR1 is ENHRY and CDR2 SYGVKD. This CDR3 reads CAISGAPDSGSSYNEQFF. CDR3 DNA sequence: TGTGCCATCAGTGGAGCCCCAGATAGCGGGAGCTCCTACAATGAGCAGTTCTTC.

As to this clone: Other DNA sequences in the sample encode the same CDR3. The CDR3 reads CASSLGPEQYF. CDR3 DNA sequence: TGTGCCAGCAGCCTCGGCCCCGAGCAGTACTTC. This sequence joins TRBV11-2 and TRBJ2-7; D unclear. The CDR3 totals 11 residues. Germline V gene sequence: CDR1 SGHAT, CDR2 FQNNGV. Trimming removed 5 bases at V and 6 bases at J, with 8 bases between.

On this clone itself: Other DNA sequences in the same sample also yield this CDR3. The rearrangement uses TRBV27 and TRBJ2-7, with TRBD2 identical over 7 bases. Germline CDR1 and CDR2: MNHEY and SMNVEV (reference sequence). The CDR3 is 13 amino acids. Trimming took 5 bases from V and 3 from J; bases not matched to a gene: 4. The DNA of the CDR3 is TGTGCCAGCAGTCCGGGGGGATACTACGAGCAGTACTTC. It is translated as CASSPGGYYEQYF.

This clone was counted once. V gene TRBV27 combines with J gene TRBJ2-7, with 10 nucleotides matching TRBD2. V lost 0 bases, J lost 5 bases, and 10 bases stayed unmatched. CDR1 MNHEY and CDR2 SMNVEV come from the germline V gene (reference sequence). The CDR3 contains 17 residues. This CDR3 is CASSLSGGLAGANEQYF. Written as DNA, the CDR3 is TGTGCCAGCAGTTTATCGGGGGGCCTAGCGGGAGCAAACGAGCAGTACTTC.

The J gene is TRBJ2-7, the V gene TRBV7-6, with TRBD2 matching over 8 bases. The CDR3 runs to 14 residues. CDR1 and CDR2 (germline): SGHVS, FNYEAQ. V dropped 1 base and J dropped 4; count of bases not matched to a gene: 3. The CDR3 DNA follows: TGTGCCAGCAGCTTAGGGCCTAGCGGGTACGAGCAGTACTTC. It codes for CASSLGPSGYEQYF. The full variable domain, its missing parts supplied by reference TRBV7-6 and TRBJ2-7, is GAGVSQSPRYKVTKRGQDVALRCDPISGHVSLYWYRQALGQGPEFLTYFNYEAQQDKSGLPNDRFSAERPEGSISTLTIQRTEQRDSAMYRCASSLGPSGYEQYFGPGTRLTVT.

This clone has only a few counts. The chain is built from TRBV30 and TRBJ2-1, with 11 bases matching TRBD2. Germline CDR1 GTSNPN, CDR2 SVGIG (reference sequence). Unmatched junction bases numbered 8, after V lost 3 bases and J lost 1 base. The CDR3 extends over 17 amino acids. This CDR3 reads CAWRPPGLAVSYNEQFF. CDR3 nucleotides: TGTGCCTGGAGGCCGCCGGGACTAGCGGTTTCCTACAATGAGCAGTTCTTC. The complete variable domain, with remaining parts taken from reference TRBV30 and TRBJ2-1, reads SQTIHQWPATLVQPVGSPLSLECTVEGTSNPNLYWYRQAAGRGLQLLFYSVGIGQISSEVPQNLSASRPQDRQFILSSKKLLLSDSGFYLCAWRPPGLAVSYNEQFFGPGTRLTVL.

With respect to this clone: The same CDR3 can be traced to other DNA sequences in this sample. The chain joins TRBV2 to TRBJ2-2; no clear D gene. There are 11 residues in the CDR3. Germline V lookup: CDR1 SNHLY, CDR2 FYNNEI. Between the trimmed V and J ends, which lost 8 bases and 6 bases, there was a span of 7 bases. The CDR3 DNA is TGTGCCAGCTCTGACCCCGGGGAGCTGTTTTTT. Translating gives CASSDPGELFF.

The chain recombines TRBV28 with TRBJ2-7, with unresolved D. Deletions cut 5 bases from V and 3 bases from J, with 14 bases between. CDR3 length equals 14 residues. In germline, CDR1 is MDHEN, CDR2 SYDVKM. As DNA, the CDR3 is TGTGCCAGCAGTCCATCCTCTATGGACTACGAGCAGTACTTC. It specifies CASSPSSMDYEQYF.

The chain links TRBV19 to TRBJ2-7; TRBD2 agrees at 12 bases. CDR1 is LNHDA and CDR2 is SQIVND in the germline V gene (reference sequence). The CDR3 has 15 residues. J was trimmed by 0 bases and V by 5 bases; bases with no gene match: 2. CDR3 nucleotides: TGTGCCAGTAGTGCGACTAGCGGGAGCTCCTACGAGCAGTACTTC. It translates to CASSATSGSSYEQYF.

The rearrangement links TRBV10-1 to TRBJ2-7; the D gene is possibly TRBD1 (6 bases). This CDR3 is built from 14 residues. V lost 3 bases and J 4 bases, leaving 13 bases between the germline ends. Per the germline V gene, CDR1 is WNHNN and CDR2 is SYGVQD (reference sequence). CDR3 sequence reads: CASSDSGTSYEQYF. The CDR3 nucleotides are TGCGCCAGCAGTGATTCCGGGACATCTTACGAGCAGTACTTC.

In its sample, this clone was seen once. This chain links TRBV25-1 with TRBJ2-7, with no clear D. The CDR3 covers 14 residues. The germline V and J ends were trimmed by 1 base and 0 bases, with 7 bases remaining between them. Looked up from germline, CDR1 is MGHDK and CDR2 is SYGVNS. The CDR3 loop reads CASSELTVSYEQYF. Here the CDR3 DNA reads TGTGCCAGCAGTGAATTGACGGTCTCCTACGAGCAGTACTTC.

In its sample, this clone was seen once. CDR3 nucleotide sequence: TGTGCCAGCAGTTACTCCTGGACATCGGGATACGAGCAGTACTTC. Residues: CASSYSWTSGYEQYF. This chain links TRBV6-5 with TRBJ2-7, with D perhaps being TRBD1 or TRBD2 (5 bases each). Looked up from germline, CDR1 is MNHEY and CDR2 is SVGAGI. V gave up 0 bases and J gave up 4 bases, with 13 bases separating them. The CDR3 totals 15 residues.

As concerns this clone: A read error is possible here, since a much larger clone lies one base away. The rearrangement joins TRBV30 to TRBJ1-5; no definite D call. The CDR3 is 15 residues long. CDR1 and CDR2 (germline): GTSNPN, SVGIG (reference sequence). The CDR3: CAGSGETYVSQPQHF. CDR3 sequence (DNA): TGTGCCGGGAGTGGAGAGACATACGTTAGTCAGCCCCAGCATTTT.

V is TRBV9 and J is TRBJ2-1, with D perhaps being TRBD1 or TRBD2 (5 bases each). The V gene lost 0 bases and the J gene lost 6 bases, with 10 bases spanning the gap. From germline, CDR1 is SGDLS and CDR2 YYNGEE. This CDR3 region has 14 residues. The DNA for the CDR3 is TGTGCCAGCAGCGTAGGAGGGGCTAGCAATGAGCAGTTCTTC. Its translation is CASSVGGASNEQFF.

V and J are TRBV2 and TRBJ2-7, with TRBD2 matching 8 bases. Germline V gives CDR1 SNHLY, CDR2 FYNNEI. This CDR3 contains 14 residues. Trimming cost V 6 bases and J 3 bases; bases outside gene matches: 7. The DNA for the CDR3 is TGTGCCAGCAGGGGGCCGGGGGGGTACTACGAGCAGTACTTC. Its protein is CASRGPGGYYEQYF. Full variable domain (remainder filled in from reference TRBV2 and TRBJ2-7): EPEVTQTPSHQVTQMGQEVILRCVPISNHLYFYWYRQILGQKVEFLVSFYNNEISEKSEIFDDQFSVERPDGSNFTLKIRSTKLEDSAMYFCASRGPGGYYEQYFGPGTRLTVT.

This chain joins TRBV30 and TRBJ2-1, with TRBD2 identical over 7 bases. The CDR3 contains 14 residues. The ends lost 2 bases at V and 8 bases at J; junction bases unmatched: 9. Per germline, CDR1 GTSNPN and CDR2 SVGIG (reference sequence). The CDR3: CAWSMTGGADEQFF. CDR3 DNA sequence: TGTGCCTGGAGTATGACGGGGGGTGCGGATGAGCAGTTCTTC.

The chain uses TRBV19 and TRBJ1-2, with 9 nucleotides matching TRBD1. J lost 6 bases, V lost 5 bases, and 7 bases had no gene match. Germline CDR1 reads LNHDA; CDR2 reads SQIVND (reference sequence). This CDR3 contains 14 residues. CDR3 in amino acids: CASSYLTGGNGYTF. As DNA, the CDR3 is TGTGCCAGTAGTTACCTGACAGGGGGGAATGGCTACACCTTC.

The J gene is TRBJ2-1, the V gene TRBV5-1; 7 bases align to TRBD2. Trimming took 1 base from V and 7 from J; bases not matched to a gene: 14. CDR3 length equals 17 residues. From germline, CDR1 is SGHRS and CDR2 YFSETQ. In nucleotides, the CDR3 is TGCGCCAGCAGCTTGACCCCAAAGTGGGAGGGCCAAAATGAGCAGTTCTTC. Its protein is CASSLTPKWEGQNEQFF.

J is TRBJ2-7 and V is TRBV27, with a weak D call TRBD1 (7 bases). Trimming pared 4 bases from V and 7 bases from J, leaving 14 bases between. Germline V CDR1 and CDR2: MNHEY, SMNVEV (reference sequence). The CDR3 extends over 13 amino acids. The CDR3 sequence is CASSSTGAGEQYF. CDR3 coding DNA: TGTGCCAGCAGTTCCACAGGGGCGGGGGAGCAGTACTTC.

This chain uses TRBV9 with TRBJ1-4; D is possibly TRBD1 (6 bases). Trimming left V 0 bases short and J 5 bases short, with 14 bases between. Germline CDR1 is SGDLS and CDR2 is YYNGEE. The CDR3 has 16 amino acids. This chain's CDR3 is CASSVAPGDLNEKLFF. The CDR3 DNA reads as TGTGCCAGCAGCGTAGCCCCAGGGGACCTCAATGAAAAACTGTTTTTT.

The J gene is TRBJ1-5, the V gene TRBV5-6, with D possibly matching TRBD1 (5 bases). Germline assignment: CDR1 SGHDT and CDR2 YYEEEE. The CDR3 length is 14 residues. With 5 bases removed from V and 11 bases from J, the gap between germline ends came to 20 bases. CDR3 residues: CASSSGTDIRAQHF. The CDR3 nucleotides read TGTGCCAGCAGTTCCGGGACTGACATCAGAGCCCAGCATTTT. The full variable domain, with the rest looked up from reference TRBV5-6 and TRBJ1-5, is DAGVTQSPTHLIKTRGQQVTLRCSPKSGHDTVSWYQQALGQGPQFIFQYYEEEERQRGNFPDRFSGHQFPNYSSELNVNALLLGDSALYLCASSSGTDIRAQHFGDGTRLSIL.

V and J are TRBV4-3 and TRBJ2-3; D is uncertain. The CDR3 is made up of 16 amino acids. CDR1 and CDR2 (germline): LGHNA, YSLEER. Trimming shortened V by 1 base and J by 4 bases, and 15 bases separated the two germline ends. CDR3 residues: CASSQGAAPVADTQYF. CDR3 in DNA: TGCGCCAGCAGCCAAGGGGCAGCCCCAGTTGCAGATACGCAGTATTTT.